This section outlines one TCR beta chain sequence together with its context. Authors' data handling: Amplification of reference gene primers provided the estimated nucleated cell counts. Profiling relied on immunoSEQ multiplex PCR, and the TCRdb table lists in-frame clones only, not all of them. Clonal size and the V and J genes are those of that table, whereas D and trimming came from the DNA. Altogether 300,000 to 350,000 clones are present, 80% to 90% being singletons, with the ten largest covering roughly 4.2%. These data come from a study of blood T cell repertoires in COVID-19. Per the germline V gene, CDR1 is MDHEN and CDR2 is SYDVKM. CDR3 length: 17 amino acids. J was trimmed by 5 bases and V by 2 bases; bases with no gene match: 5.

This rearrangement joins TRBV28 to TRBJ2-1; 14 bases are a match to TRBD2. This receptor was taken from a woman aged 40 to 55 with acute COVID-19. Specimen: PBMCs or T cells enriched from blood (not recorded which). The CDR3 nucleotides are TGTGCCAGCAGTTTAGGGGGACTAGCGGGAGTCCACAATGAGCAGTTCTTC. Amino acids: CASSLGGLAGVHNEQFF.